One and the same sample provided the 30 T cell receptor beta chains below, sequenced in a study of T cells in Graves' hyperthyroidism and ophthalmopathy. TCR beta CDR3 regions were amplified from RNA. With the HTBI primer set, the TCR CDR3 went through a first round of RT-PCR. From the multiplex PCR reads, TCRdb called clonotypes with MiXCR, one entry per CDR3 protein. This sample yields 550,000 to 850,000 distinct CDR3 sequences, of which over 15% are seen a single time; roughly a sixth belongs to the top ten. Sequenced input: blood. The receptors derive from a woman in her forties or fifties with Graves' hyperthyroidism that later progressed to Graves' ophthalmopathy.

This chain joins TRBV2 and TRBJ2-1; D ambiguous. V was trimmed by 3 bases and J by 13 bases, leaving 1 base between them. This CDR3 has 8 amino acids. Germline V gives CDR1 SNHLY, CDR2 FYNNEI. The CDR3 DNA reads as TGTGCCAGCAGTGACCAGTTCTTC. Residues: CASSDQFF.

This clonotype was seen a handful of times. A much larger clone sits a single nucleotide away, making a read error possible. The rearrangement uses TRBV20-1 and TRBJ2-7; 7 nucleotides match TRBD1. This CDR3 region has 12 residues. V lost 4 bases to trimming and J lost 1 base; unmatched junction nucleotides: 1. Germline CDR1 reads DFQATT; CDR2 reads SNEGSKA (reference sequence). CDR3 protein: CSAMGQSYEQYF. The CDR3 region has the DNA TGCAGTGCTATGGGACAGTCCTACGAGCAGTACTTC.

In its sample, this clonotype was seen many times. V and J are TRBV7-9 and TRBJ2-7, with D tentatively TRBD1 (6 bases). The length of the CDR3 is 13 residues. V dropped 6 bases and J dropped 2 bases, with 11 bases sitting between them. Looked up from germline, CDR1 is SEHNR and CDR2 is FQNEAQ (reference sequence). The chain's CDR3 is CASSPRTAYEQYF. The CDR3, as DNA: TGTGCCAGCAGTCCGAGGACAGCCTACGAGCAGTACTTC.

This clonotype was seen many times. CDR3 sequence reads: CSAPAHNAEAFF. CDR3 coding DNA: TGCAGTGCCCCGGCCCACAACGCTGAAGCTTTCTTT. J is TRBJ1-1 and V is TRBV20-1; D is ambiguous. CDR3 length equals 12 residues. Between the trimmed V and J ends, which lost 6 bases and 6 bases, there was a span of 14 bases. In germline, CDR1 is DFQATT, CDR2 SNEGSKA (reference sequence).

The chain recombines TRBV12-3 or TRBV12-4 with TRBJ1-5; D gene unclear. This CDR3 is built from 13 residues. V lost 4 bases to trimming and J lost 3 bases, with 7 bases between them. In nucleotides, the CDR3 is TGTGCCAGCAGTTGGGCAGTCAATCAGCCCCAGCATTTT. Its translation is CASSWAVNQPQHF.

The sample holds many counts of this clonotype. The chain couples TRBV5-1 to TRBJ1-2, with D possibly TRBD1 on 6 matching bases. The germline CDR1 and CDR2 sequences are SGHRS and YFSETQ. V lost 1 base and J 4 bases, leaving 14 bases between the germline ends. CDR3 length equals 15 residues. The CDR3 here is CASSLRPGQTYGYTF. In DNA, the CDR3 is TGCGCCAGCAGCTTGCGGCCGGGACAAACCTATGGCTACACCTTC. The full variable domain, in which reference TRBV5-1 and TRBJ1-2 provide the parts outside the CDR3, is KAGVTQTPRYLIKTRGQQVTLSCSPISGHRSVSWYQQTPGQGLQFLFEYFSETQRNKGNFPGRFSGRQFSNSRSEMNVSTLELGDSALYLCASSLRPGQTYGYTFGSGTRLTVV.

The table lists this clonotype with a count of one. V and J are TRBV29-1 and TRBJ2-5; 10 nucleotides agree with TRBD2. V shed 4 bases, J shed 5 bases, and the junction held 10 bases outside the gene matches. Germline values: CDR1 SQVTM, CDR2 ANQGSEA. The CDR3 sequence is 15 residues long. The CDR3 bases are TGCAGCGTTGTAGTAGCGGGGGGCGGCATGGAGACCCAGTACTTC. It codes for CSVVVAGGGMETQYF.

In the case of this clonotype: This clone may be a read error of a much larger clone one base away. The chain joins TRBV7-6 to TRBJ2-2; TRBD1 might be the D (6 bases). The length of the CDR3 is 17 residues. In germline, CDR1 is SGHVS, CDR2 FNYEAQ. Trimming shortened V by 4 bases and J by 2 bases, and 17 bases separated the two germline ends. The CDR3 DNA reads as TGTGCCAGCAGCTCCCGGGGCAGGGGTCCTAACACCGGGGAGCTGTTTTTT. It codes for CASSSRGRGPNTGELFF.

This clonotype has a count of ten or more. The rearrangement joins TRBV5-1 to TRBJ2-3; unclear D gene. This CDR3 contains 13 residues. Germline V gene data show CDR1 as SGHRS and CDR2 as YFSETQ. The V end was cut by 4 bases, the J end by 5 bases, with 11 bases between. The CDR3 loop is CASSLELGDTQYF. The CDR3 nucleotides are TGCGCCAGCAGCCTCGAACTGGGAGATACGCAGTATTTT.

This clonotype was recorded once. CDR3: CASSETRETDTQYF. In DNA form, the CDR3 reads TGCGCCAGCAGTGAGACGCGGGAGACAGATACGCAGTATTTT. V usage is TRBV10-2 and J usage is TRBJ2-3, with TRBD2 identical over 7 bases. Trimming removed 2 bases from V and 3 bases from J; junction bases left unmatched: 2. Germline CDR1 is WSHSY and CDR2 is SAAADI. The CDR3 totals 14 residues.

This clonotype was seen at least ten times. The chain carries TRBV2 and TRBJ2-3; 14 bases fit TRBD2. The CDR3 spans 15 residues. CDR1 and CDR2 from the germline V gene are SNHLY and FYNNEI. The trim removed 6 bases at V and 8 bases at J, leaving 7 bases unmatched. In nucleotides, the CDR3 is TGTGCCAGCAGAACGGGACTAGCGGGGGAGGGTACGCAGTATTTT. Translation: CASRTGLAGEGTQYF.

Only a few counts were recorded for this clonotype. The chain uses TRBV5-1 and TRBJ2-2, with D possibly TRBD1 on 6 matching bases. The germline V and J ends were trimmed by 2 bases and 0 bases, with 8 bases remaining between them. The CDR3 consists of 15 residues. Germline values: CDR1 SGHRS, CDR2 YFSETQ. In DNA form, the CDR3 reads TGCGCCAGCAGCTTACAGGGTTCGAACACCGGGGAGCTGTTTTTT. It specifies CASSLQGSNTGELFF.

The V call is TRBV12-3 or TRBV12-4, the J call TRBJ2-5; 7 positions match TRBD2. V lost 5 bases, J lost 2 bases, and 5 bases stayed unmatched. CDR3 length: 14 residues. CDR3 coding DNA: TGTGCCAGCAGTCCGCAGCGGGAACAAGAGACCCAGTACTTC. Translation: CASSPQREQETQYF.

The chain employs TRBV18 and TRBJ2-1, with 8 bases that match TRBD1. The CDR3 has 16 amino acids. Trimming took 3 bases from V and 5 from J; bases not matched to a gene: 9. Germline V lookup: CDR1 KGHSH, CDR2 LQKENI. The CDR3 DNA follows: TGTGCCAGCTCACCTCCCACAGGGGGTCTTCACAATGAGCAGTTCTTC. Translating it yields CASSPPTGGLHNEQFF.

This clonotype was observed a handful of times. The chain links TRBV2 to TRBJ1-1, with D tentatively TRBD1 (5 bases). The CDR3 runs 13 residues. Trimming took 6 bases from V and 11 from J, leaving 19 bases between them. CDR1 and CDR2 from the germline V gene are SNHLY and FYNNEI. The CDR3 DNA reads TGTGCCAGCAGACCGGCCAGGGACGGTCGGGCTTTCTTT. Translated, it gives CASRPARDGRAFF.

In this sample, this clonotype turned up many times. The CDR3 spells CASTQTEDEKLFF. For the CDR3, the DNA is TGTGCCAGCACTCAAACTGAGGATGAAAAACTGTTTTTT. J is TRBJ1-4 and V is TRBV12-3 or TRBV12-4; D is unclear. The ends were cut back, 7 bases at V and 6 bases at J, with 12 bases in the middle. CDR3 size: 13 residues.

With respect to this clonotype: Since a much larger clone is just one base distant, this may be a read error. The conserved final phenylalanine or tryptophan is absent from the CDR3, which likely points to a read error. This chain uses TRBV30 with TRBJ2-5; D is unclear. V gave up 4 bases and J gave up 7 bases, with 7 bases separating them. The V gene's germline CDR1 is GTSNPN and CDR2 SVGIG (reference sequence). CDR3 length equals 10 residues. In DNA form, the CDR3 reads TGTGCCTGGATGGGTGCGACCCAGTACTCC. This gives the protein CAWMGATQYS.

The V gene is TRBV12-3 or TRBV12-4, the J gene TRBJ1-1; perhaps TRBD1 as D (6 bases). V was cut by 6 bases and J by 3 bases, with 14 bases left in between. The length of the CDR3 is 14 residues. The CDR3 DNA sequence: TGTGCCAGCAGCCTAACAGGGTCGGACACTGAAGCTTTCTTT. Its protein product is CASSLTGSDTEAFF.

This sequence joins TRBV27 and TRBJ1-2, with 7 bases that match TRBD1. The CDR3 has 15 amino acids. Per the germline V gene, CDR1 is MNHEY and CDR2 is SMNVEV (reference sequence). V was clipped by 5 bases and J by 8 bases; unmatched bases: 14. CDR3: CASSADRDGVLGYTF. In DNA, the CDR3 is TGTGCCAGCAGTGCAGACAGGGACGGTGTTTTGGGCTACACCTTC.

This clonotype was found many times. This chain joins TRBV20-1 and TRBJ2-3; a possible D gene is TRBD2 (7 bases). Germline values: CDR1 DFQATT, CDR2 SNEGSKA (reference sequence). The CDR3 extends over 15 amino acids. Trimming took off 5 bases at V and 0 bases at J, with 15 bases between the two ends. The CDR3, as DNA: TGCAGTGCTCCTCGGGCGGGGGCTAGCACAGATACGCAGTATTTT. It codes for CSAPRAGASTDTQYF.

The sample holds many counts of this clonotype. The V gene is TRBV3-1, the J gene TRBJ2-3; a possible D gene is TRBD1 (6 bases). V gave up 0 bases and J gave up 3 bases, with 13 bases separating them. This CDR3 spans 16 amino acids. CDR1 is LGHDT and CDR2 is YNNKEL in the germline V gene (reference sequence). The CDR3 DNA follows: TGTGCCAGCAGCCAAGATGTGGCAGGGGTAACAGATACGCAGTATTTT. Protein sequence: CASSQDVAGVTDTQYF.

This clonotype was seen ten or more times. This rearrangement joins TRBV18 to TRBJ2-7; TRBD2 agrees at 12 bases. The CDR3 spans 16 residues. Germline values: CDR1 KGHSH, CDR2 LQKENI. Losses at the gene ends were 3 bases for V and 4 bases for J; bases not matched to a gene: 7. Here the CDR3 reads CASSPRTSGEIYEQYF. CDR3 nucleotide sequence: TGTGCCAGCTCACCCCGGACTAGCGGGGAAATTTACGAGCAGTACTTC.

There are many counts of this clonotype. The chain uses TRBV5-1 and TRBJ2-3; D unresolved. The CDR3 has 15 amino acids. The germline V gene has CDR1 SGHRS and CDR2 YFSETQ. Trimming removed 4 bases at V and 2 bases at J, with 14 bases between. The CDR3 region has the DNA TGCGCCAGCAGCCTAGACCAACCCGACACAGATACGCAGTATTTT. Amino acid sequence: CASSLDQPDTDTQYF.

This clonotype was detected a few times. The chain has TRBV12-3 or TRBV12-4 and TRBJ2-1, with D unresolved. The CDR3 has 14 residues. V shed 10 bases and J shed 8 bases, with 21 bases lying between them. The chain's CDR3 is CAIRPEDYRDEQFF. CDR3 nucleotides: TGTGCCATTAGGCCAGAAGATTACAGAGATGAGCAGTTCTTC.

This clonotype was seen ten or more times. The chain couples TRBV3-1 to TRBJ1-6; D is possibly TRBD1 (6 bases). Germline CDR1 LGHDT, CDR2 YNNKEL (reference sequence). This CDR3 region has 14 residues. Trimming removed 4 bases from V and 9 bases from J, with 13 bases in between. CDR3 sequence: CASSRSRRGSPLHF. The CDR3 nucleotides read TGTGCCAGCAGCCGCAGTCGCAGGGGTTCACCCCTCCACTTT.

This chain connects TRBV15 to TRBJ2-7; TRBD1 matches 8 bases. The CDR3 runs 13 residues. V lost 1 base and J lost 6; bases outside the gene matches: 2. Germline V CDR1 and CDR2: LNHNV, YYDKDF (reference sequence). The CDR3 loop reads CATSRVQGVEQYF. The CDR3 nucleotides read TGTGCCACCAGCAGAGTACAGGGGGTCGAGCAGTACTTC.

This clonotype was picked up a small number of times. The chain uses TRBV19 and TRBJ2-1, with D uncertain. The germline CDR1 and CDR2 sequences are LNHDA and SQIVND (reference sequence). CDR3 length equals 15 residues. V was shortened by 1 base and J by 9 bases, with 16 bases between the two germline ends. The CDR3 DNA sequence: TGTGCCAGTAGTATAGGGGCCAGCCGTTTGAGTGAGCAGTTCTTC. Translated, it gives CASSIGASRLSEQFF.

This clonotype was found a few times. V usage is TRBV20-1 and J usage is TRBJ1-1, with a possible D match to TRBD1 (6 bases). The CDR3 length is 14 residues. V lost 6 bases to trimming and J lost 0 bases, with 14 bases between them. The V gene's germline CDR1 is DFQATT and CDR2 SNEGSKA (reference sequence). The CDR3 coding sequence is TGCAGTGCCCCACACAGGGTTTTGAACACTGAAGCTTTCTTT. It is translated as CSAPHRVLNTEAFF.

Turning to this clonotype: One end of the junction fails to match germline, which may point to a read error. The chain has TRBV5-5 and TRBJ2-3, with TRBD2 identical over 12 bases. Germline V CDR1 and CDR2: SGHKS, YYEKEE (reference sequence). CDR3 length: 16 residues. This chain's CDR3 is CASSIILAGGTDTRYF. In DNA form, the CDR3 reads TGTGCCAGCAGCATCATACTAGCGGGGGGTACAGATACGCGGTATTTT.

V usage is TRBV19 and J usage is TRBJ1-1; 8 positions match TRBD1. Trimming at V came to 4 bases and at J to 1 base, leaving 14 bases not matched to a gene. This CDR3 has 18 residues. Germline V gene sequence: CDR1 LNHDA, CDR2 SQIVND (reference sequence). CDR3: CASSNAGTGVRGNTEAFF. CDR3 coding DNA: TGTGCCAGTAGTAATGCCGGGACAGGCGTTCGAGGGAACACTGAAGCTTTCTTT.